Listed below are T cell receptor beta chains from one sample, sequenced in a study of T-cell reconstitution after alpha-beta-depleted transplantation in children. TCRdb re-analysed the PCR reads in MiXCR, keeping a single row per CDR3 protein. The sample consists of hundreds of thousands of distinct CDR3 sequences, over 8% of them appearing once. The specimen comprised PBMCs from the stem cell graft donor, sampled from the stem cell graft. The receptors were sampled from a human donor who donated a stem cell graft to a child with SCID. Each CDR3 is given with its conserved first and last residue. A D gene is named only where the DNA matches it firmly. Size is omitted from some rows. Given values are once, few, many or a class for expanded clones.

D,V,size,J,CDR3,DNA
TRBD2,TRBV7-9,few,TRBJ2-3,CASSPLAGVARDTQYF,TGTGCCAGCAGCCCACTAGCGGGGGTAGCCCGAGATACGCAGTATTTT
TRBD2,TRBV12-3/TRBV12-4,-,TRBJ2-2,CASSPGTSGTGELFF,TGTGCCAGCAGCCCCGGGACTAGCGGCACCGGGGAGCTGTTTTTT
-,TRBV20-1,few,TRBJ1-4,CSASATNEKLFF,TGCAGTGCTAGCGCAACTAATGAAAAACTGTTTTTT
-,TRBV7-8,-,TRBJ1-5,CASSQLGVPQPQHF,TGTGCCAGCAGTCAGCTAGGGGTCCCTCAGCCCCAGCATTTT
-,TRBV7-6,many,TRBJ1-1,CASSPEQSGTEAFF,TGTGCCAGCAGTCCTGAACAGAGCGGCACTGAAGCTTTCTTT
TRBD1,TRBV5-1,few,TRBJ2-7,CASSLGQGGNEQYF,TGCGCCAGCAGCTTAGGACAGGGTGGGAACGAGCAGTACTTC
-,TRBV2,few,TRBJ1-5,CASRGTTQEAQHF,TGTGCCAGCAGAGGGACAACCCAAGAGGCCCAGCATTTT
TRBD1,TRBV5-1,few,TRBJ2-1,CASSLDAGGVWQFF,TGCGCCAGCAGCTTGGACGCAGGGGGCGTATGGCAGTTCTTC
-,TRBV25-1,-,TRBJ2-5,CASSEQVASSETQYF,TGTGCCAGCAGTGAACAGGTAGCGTCATCGGAGACCCAGTACTTC
TRBD2,TRBV7-7,few,TRBJ2-5,CASSLDSGGPAETQYF,TGTGCTAGCAGCTTGGATAGCGGGGGGCCGGCGGAGACCCAGTACTTC
TRBD1,TRBV2,-,TRBJ1-1,CASMGQWNTEAFF,TGTGCCAGCATGGGACAGTGGAACACTGAAGCTTTCTTT
-,TRBV5-1,-,TRBJ2-3,CASSLEVLTDTQYF,TGCGCCAGCAGCTTGGAGGTTCTCACAGATACGCAGTATTTT
TRBD1,TRBV19,few,TRBJ2-3,CASSIVDRGTDTQYF,TGTGCCAGTAGTATTGTGGACAGGGGCACAGATACGCAGTATTTT
-,TRBV12-3/TRBV12-4,few,TRBJ2-3,CASSLKGGANLTDTQYF,TGTGCCAGCAGTTTGAAAGGGGGGGCCAACTTAACAGATACGCAGTATTTT